This T cell receptor beta chain emerged from a study of cytotoxic CD8 clonotypes in ibrutinib-treated CLL. Study in general: Response was recorded as partial in some 24 patients and complete in 2; at median around 70 months, approximately 14 remained remitted and approximately twelve had progressed. Response material was collected after a median about 11 months of treatment, range 6 to 36.

The CDR3 has 13 residues. Trimming took 4 bases from V and 5 from J; bases not matched to a gene: 6. Germline loops: CDR1 GTSNPN, CDR2 SVGIG (reference sequence). TCRdb keeps only in-frame clones here, not all; method: immunoSEQ multiplex PCR. The table lists over 70,000 clones, about 76% of them singletons. This clone has just a few counts. The specimen comprised PBMCs, sampled after 12 months of ibrutinib treatment. The chain joins TRBV30 to TRBJ1-1; TRBD1 matches 8 bases. The TCR originated in a human donor with chronic lymphocytic leukemia. CDR3: CAWTQDRETEAFF. The CDR3 DNA sequence: TGTGCCTGGACCCAGGACAGGGAAACTGAAGCTTTCTTT. The complete variable domain, with remaining parts taken from reference TRBV30 and TRBJ1-1, reads SQTIHQWPATLVQPVGSPLSLECTVEGTSNPNLYWYRQAAGRGLQLLFYSVGIGQISSEVPQNLSASRPQDRQFILSSKKLLLSDSGFYLCAWTQDRETEAFFGQGTRLTVV.